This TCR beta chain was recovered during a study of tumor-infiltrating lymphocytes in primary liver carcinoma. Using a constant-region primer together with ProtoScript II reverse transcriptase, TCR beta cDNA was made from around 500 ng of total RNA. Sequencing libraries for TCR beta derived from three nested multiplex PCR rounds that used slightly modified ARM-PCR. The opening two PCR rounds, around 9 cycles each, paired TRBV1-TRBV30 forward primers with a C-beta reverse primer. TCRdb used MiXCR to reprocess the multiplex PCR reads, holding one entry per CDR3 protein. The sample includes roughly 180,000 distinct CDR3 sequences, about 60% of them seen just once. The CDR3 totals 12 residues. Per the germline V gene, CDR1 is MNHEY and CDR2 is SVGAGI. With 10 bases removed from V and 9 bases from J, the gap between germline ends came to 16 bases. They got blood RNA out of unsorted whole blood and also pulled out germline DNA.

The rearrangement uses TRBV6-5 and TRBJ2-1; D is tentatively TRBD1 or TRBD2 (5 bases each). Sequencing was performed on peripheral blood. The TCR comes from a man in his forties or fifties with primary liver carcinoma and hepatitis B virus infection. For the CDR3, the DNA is TGTGCCACCGAGGGGTCCATGGGTGAGCAGTTCTTC. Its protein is CATEGSMGEQFF.